The clone carrying this T cell receptor beta chain was recorded at least ten times. Its antigen is not known. Authors of the study amplified TCR beta CDR3 regions from RNA transcripts. During a first-round RT-PCR of the TCR CDR3, the HTBI primer set was used. TCRdb reprocessed the multiplex PCR reads via MiXCR and lists one record per CDR3 protein. The table records 350,000 or so distinct CDR3 sequences, roughly 17% of them present only once. Uncontrolled infection, other autoimmune disease, pregnancy or lactation barred patients from enrollment. The data belong to a study of T cells in Graves' hyperthyroidism and ophthalmopathy. Study background: Peripheral blood was collected at initial diagnosis, before any treatment. Whole-study results and caveats: A model of 13 V-J features distinguished ophthalmopathy from stable hyperthyroidism. For ophthalmopathy, model prediction preceded onset by a median 6.5 months.

This CDR3 spans 15 amino acids. J lost 4 bases, V lost 4 bases, and 8 bases had no gene match. CDR1 SEHNR and CDR2 FQNEAQ come from the germline V gene (reference sequence). Sequences were obtained from blood. The gene calls are TRBV7-9 and TRBJ2-5; 8 nucleotides align to TRBD1. The sequence was collected from a woman younger than 45 with Graves' hyperthyroidism that later progressed to Graves' ophthalmopathy. CDR3 DNA: TGTGCCAGCAGCTCTCGACAGGGGAGGACAGAGACCCAGTACTTC. This gives the protein CASSSRQGRTETQYF.